One sample yielded the 12 T cell receptor beta chains listed below, sequenced in a study of control samples from healthy donors and cancer patients. Some clones are missing from TCRdb's copy, which holds only in-frame ones; the method was immunoSEQ multiplex PCR. This sample yields 45,000 to 55,000 clones, of which 85% to 95% are seen a single time; roughly 2.3% belongs to the top ten. The sample comprised blood. These receptors all stem from a man aged 30 to 45 in good health.

V is TRBV6-1 and J is TRBJ2-5; D uncertain. Germline CDR1 reads MNHNS; CDR2 reads SASEGT. CDR3 size: 13 residues. Trimming stripped 3 bases from V and 5 bases from J, with 10 bases between. The CDR3 spells CASSDQRWETQYF. Written as DNA, the CDR3 is TGTGCCAGCAGTGACCAGCGCTGGGAGACCCAGTACTTC.

The chain employs TRBV11-2 and TRBJ1-2; D is perhaps TRBD1 (5 bases). V shed 4 bases and J shed 7 bases, with 16 bases lying between them. The germline gives CDR1 SGHAT, CDR2 FQNNGV. The CDR3 loop spans 14 amino acids. CDR3 sequence (DNA): TGTGCCAGCAGCTCCCAGGGTTTTGATGGTGGCTACACCTTC. It encodes CASSSQGFDGGYTF. The whole variable domain, filled in from reference TRBV11-2 and TRBJ1-2, reads EAGVAQSPRYKIIEKRQSVAFWCNPISGHATLYWYQQILGQGPKLLIQFQNNGVVDDSQLPKDRFSAERLKGVDSTLKIQPAKLEDSAVYLCASSSQGFDGGYTFGSGTRLTVV.

The chain links TRBV5-1 to TRBJ2-7, with D possibly matching TRBD1 (5 bases). This CDR3 has 13 amino acids. Between the trimmed V and J ends, which lost 4 bases and 7 bases, there was a span of 15 bases. Per the germline V gene, CDR1 is SGHRS and CDR2 is YFSETQ. The CDR3 reads CASSLERGREQYF. Here the CDR3 DNA reads TGCGCCAGCAGCCTGGAAAGGGGTCGGGAGCAGTACTTC. Full variable domain (remainder filled in from reference TRBV5-1 and TRBJ2-7): KAGVTQTPRYLIKTRGQQVTLSCSPISGHRSVSWYQQTPGQGLQFLFEYFSETQRNKGNFPGRFSGRQFSNSRSEMNVSTLELGDSALYLCASSLERGREQYFGPGTRLTVT.

J is TRBJ2-3 and V is TRBV12-3 or TRBV12-4; D gene unclear. The CDR3 has 13 amino acids. V was shortened by 2 bases and J by 2 bases, with 5 bases between the two germline ends. The CDR3 spells CASSLRYTDTQYF. The CDR3 DNA follows: TGTGCCAGCAGTTTACGGTACACAGATACGCAGTATTTT.

The V and J genes are TRBV4-1 and TRBJ2-5; tentatively, D is TRBD1 (5 bases). The germline V gene encodes CDR1 MGHRA and CDR2 YSYEKL. V was clipped by 4 bases and J by 5 bases, with 23 bases between them. The CDR3 consists of 17 residues. CDR3 sequence: CASSPPAGAPTKETQYF. CDR3 nucleotides: TGCGCCAGCAGCCCACCCGCTGGGGCCCCTACCAAGGAGACCCAGTACTTC.

J is TRBJ1-1 and V is TRBV28; 9 nucleotides match TRBD1. The CDR3 length is 14 residues. Germline loops: CDR1 MDHEN, CDR2 SYDVKM. V dropped 5 bases and J dropped 10; count of bases not matched to a gene: 11. The CDR3 here is CASSPTGGRSRAFF. CDR3 sequence (DNA): TGTGCCAGCAGTCCGACAGGGGGTCGCAGTCGAGCTTTCTTT.

The chain is built from TRBV2 and TRBJ1-6; the match to TRBD1 covers 7 bases. From germline, CDR1 is SNHLY and CDR2 FYNNEI. The CDR3 totals 17 residues. Germline trimming cut 1 base from V and 3 bases from J; bases unmatched to any gene: 6. The CDR3 nucleotides are TGTGCCAGCAGTGAAGGGAGGGACAGCCACTATAATTCACCCCTCCACTTT. Its protein product is CASSEGRDSHYNSPLHF. Variable domain in full (rest from reference TRBV2 and TRBJ1-6): EPEVTQTPSHQVTQMGQEVILRCVPISNHLYFYWYRQILGQKVEFLVSFYNNEISEKSEIFDDQFSVERPDGSNFTLKIRSTKLEDSAMYFCASSEGRDSHYNSPLHFGNGTRLTVT.

The gene calls are TRBV19 and TRBJ1-3, with D possibly TRBD1 on 5 matching bases. The germline V and J ends were trimmed by 7 bases and 4 bases, with 17 bases remaining between them. CDR3 length: 15 amino acids. From germline, CDR1 is LNHDA and CDR2 SQIVND (reference sequence). CDR3 sequence (DNA): TGTGCCAGTACCCTCGGGGGAGGATCGGGAAACACCATATATTTT. It yields the protein CASTLGGGSGNTIYF.

V is TRBV4-3 and J is TRBJ1-1; D is ambiguous. CDR3 size: 17 residues. V lost 6 bases to trimming and J lost 0 bases, with 20 bases between them. Germline CDR1 is LGHNA and CDR2 is YSLEER. The CDR3 reads CASRRTANSHLNTEAFF. The CDR3 coding sequence is TGCGCCAGCAGACGAACAGCCAATTCCCACTTGAACACTGAAGCTTTCTTT.

This rearrangement joins TRBV18 to TRBJ1-2; unclear D gene. The CDR3 is 13 amino acids. Germline lookup yields CDR1 KGHSH and CDR2 LQKENI. V was shortened by 3 bases and J by 3 bases, with 8 bases between the two germline ends. The CDR3 nucleotides are TGTGCCAGCTCACCCTCGGGCTACTATGGCTACACCTTC. Translating it yields CASSPSGYYGYTF.

This sequence joins TRBV25-1 and TRBJ1-1, with 8 bases matching TRBD1. The CDR3 extends over 17 amino acids. The ends lost 6 bases at V and 1 base at J; junction bases unmatched: 13. The germline gives CDR1 MGHDK, CDR2 SYGVNS. The chain's CDR3 is CASSPLRSGTGNTEAFF. The CDR3 nucleotides read TGTGCCAGCAGCCCCCTTCGGTCGGGGACAGGGAACACTGAAGCTTTCTTT.

This sequence joins TRBV6-4 and TRBJ2-1; 8 nucleotides match TRBD2. With 4 bases clipped from V and 0 bases from J, the junction kept 8 bases outside the gene matches. The germline V gene has CDR1 MRHNA and CDR2 SNTAGT. CDR3 length equals 17 residues. CDR3 nucleotides: TGTGCCAGCAGTGTTCGGGCGGGAGGCTCCTCCTACAATGAGCAGTTCTTC. Translating it yields CASSVRAGGSSYNEQFF.